This entry lists 16 T cell receptor beta chains sequenced from one sample in a study of T cell repertoires in cytomegalovirus infection. Each CDR3 protein gets one entry after TCRdb re-called the reads with MiXCR. The profile shows roughly 310,000 distinct CDR3 sequences, just under 30% of them singletons. For these receptors, no antigen is known. This sample comprised cultured PBMCs, obtained from culture after CMV antigen stimulation. The source of these receptors is a human donor in good health (CMV status not recorded). Some clones in this sample may be carry-over from other donors' samples.

This clonotype showed up just a few times. The chain is built from TRBV28 and TRBJ2-6; unclear D gene. V was shortened by 6 bases and J by 0 bases, with 9 bases between the two germline ends. The germline CDR1 and CDR2 sequences are MDHEN and SYDVKM. The CDR3 length is 15 residues. In DNA, the CDR3 is TGTGCCAGCAGCTTCGCCGGCTCTGGGGCCAACGTCCTGACTTTC. It specifies CASSFAGSGANVLTF.

This clonotype was observed a single time. The V gene is TRBV20-1, the J gene TRBJ2-2; 8 bases agree with TRBD2. The germline CDR1 and CDR2 sequences are DFQATT and SNEGSKA (reference sequence). The ends lost 3 bases at V and 4 bases at J; junction bases unmatched: 4. The CDR3 totals 14 residues. Here the CDR3 reads CSASGGATTGELFF. CDR3 sequence (DNA): TGCAGTGCTAGCGGGGGGGCGACCACCGGGGAGCTGTTTTTT.

The rearrangement joins TRBV2 to TRBJ1-5, with D hard to call. V shed 3 bases and J shed 0 bases, with 9 bases lying between them. Germline loops: CDR1 SNHLY, CDR2 FYNNEI. CDR3 size: 15 residues. CDR3 coding DNA: TGTGCCAGCAGTGAGGACGGCAGTAGCAATCAGCCCCAGCATTTT. The encoded protein is CASSEDGSSNQPQHF.

The V and J genes are TRBV27 and TRBJ1-6, with D unresolved. V was trimmed by 3 bases and J by 0 bases, leaving 21 bases between them. Germline assignment: CDR1 MNHEY and CDR2 SMNVEV (reference sequence). CDR3 length: 20 residues. This CDR3 reads CASSLALLGRLSSYNSPLHF. The CDR3, as DNA: TGTGCCAGCAGTTTGGCTCTGCTGGGCCGACTCTCCTCCTATAATTCACCCCTCCACTTT.

This clonotype was observed a few times. The V gene is TRBV7-2, the J gene TRBJ2-6, with a weak D call TRBD2 (5 bases). The germline V gene encodes CDR1 SGHTA and CDR2 FQGNSA. Trimming shortened V by 2 bases and J by 3 bases, and 8 bases separated the two germline ends. This CDR3 spans 15 amino acids. CDR3 residues: CASSLNGVGANVLTF. In DNA form, the CDR3 reads TGTGCCAGCAGCTTAAACGGGGTTGGGGCCAACGTCCTGACTTTC.

The chain employs TRBV24-1 and TRBJ1-5; 9 nucleotides agree with TRBD1. The trim removed 3 bases at V and 4 bases at J, leaving 6 bases unmatched. Germline assignment: CDR1 KGHDR and CDR2 SFDVKD. The CDR3 is 16 residues long. The CDR3: CATSDGRGQGNQPQHF. The CDR3 bases are TGTGCCACCAGTGATGGCCGAGGACAGGGGAATCAGCCCCAGCATTTT.

The chain employs TRBV25-1 and TRBJ2-3; D gene uncertain. The CDR3 is 15 residues long. Looked up from germline, CDR1 is MGHDK and CDR2 is SYGVNS. Deletions cut 1 base from V and 3 bases from J, with 11 bases between. The CDR3 here is CASSESLLGTDTQYF. DNA for the CDR3: TGTGCCAGCAGTGAATCTCTCCTCGGGACAGATACGCAGTATTTT.

V is TRBV7-2 and J is TRBJ1-3; no reliable D call. The CDR3 is made up of 15 amino acids. Trimming removed 5 bases at V and 0 bases at J, with 11 bases between. Germline V gives CDR1 SGHTA, CDR2 FQGNSA. CDR3 loop: CASSISAISGNTIYF. The CDR3 DNA reads TGTGCCAGCAGCATCTCAGCAATCTCTGGAAACACCATATATTTT. Complete variable domain (other parts from reference TRBV7-2 and TRBJ1-3): GAGVSQSPSNKVTEKGKDVELRCDPISGHTALYWYRQSLGQGLEFLIYFQGNSAPDKSGLPSDRFSAERTGGSVSTLTIQRTQQEDSAVYLCASSISAISGNTIYFGEGSWLTVV.

This clonotype was detected many times. The gene calls are TRBV7-8 and TRBJ1-1, with 7 bases that match TRBD1. V gave up 5 bases and J gave up 9 bases; unmatched junction bases: 15. This CDR3 comprises 15 residues. Germline CDR1 and CDR2: SGHVS and FQNEAQ. CDR3 bases: TGTGCCAGCAGCCTGACCGCAGGGGGAGGAGGAAAAGCTTTCTTT. Amino acid sequence: CASSLTAGGGGKAFF. The variable domain in full, with the rest retrieved from reference TRBV7-8 and TRBJ1-1, is GAGVSQSPRYKVAKRGQDVALRCDPISGHVSLFWYQQALGQGPEFLTYFQNEAQLDKSGLPSDRFFAERPEGSVSTLKIQRTQQEDSAVYLCASSLTAGGGGKAFFGQGTRLTVV.

The V call is TRBV7-6, the J call TRBJ2-2; unclear D gene. Trimming removed 5 bases at V and 8 bases at J, with 12 bases between. Per the germline V gene, CDR1 is SGHVS and CDR2 is FNYEAQ. The CDR3 covers 13 residues. CDR3 sequence: CASSPGPLGELFF. The CDR3 bases are TGTGCCAGCAGCCCTGGACCCCTAGGGGAGCTGTTTTTT.

The rearrangement links TRBV12-3 or TRBV12-4 to TRBJ1-2, with D maybe TRBD1 (5 bases). This CDR3 is built from 17 residues. V was shortened by 1 base and J by 3 bases, with 18 bases between the two germline ends. The CDR3 sequence is CASSLDEFGTSHYGYTF. CDR3 bases: TGTGCCAGCAGTTTAGACGAGTTTGGGACCTCTCACTATGGCTACACCTTC.

This clonotype was picked up many times. Compared with germline, one end of the junction differs, possibly owing to a read error. The chain employs TRBV7-9 and TRBJ1-1, with D maybe TRBD1 (6 bases). The CDR3 consists of 14 residues. The germline V gene has CDR1 SEHNR and CDR2 FQNEAQ (reference sequence). In nucleotides, the CDR3 is TGTGCCACCAGCCTCATTACAGGGAGCACTGAAGCTTTCTTT. Amino acids: CATSLITGSTEAFF.

The rearrangement joins TRBV6-6 to TRBJ1-1; weak D call: TRBD1 (6 bases). The CDR3 runs 17 residues. Looked up from germline, CDR1 is MNHNY and CDR2 is SVGAGI (reference sequence). V was cut by 6 bases and J by 7 bases, with 27 bases left in between. The CDR3, as DNA: TGTGCCAGCAGCCCCGGGGGGGGGGCTCCCTCGGGGAGTGAAGCTTTCTTT. Its protein is CASSPGGGAPSGSEAFF.

The table lists this clonotype with a count of one. This chain uses TRBV5-1 with TRBJ2-1, with 10 bases lining up with TRBD2. Germline loops: CDR1 SGHRS, CDR2 YFSETQ. The CDR3 spans 17 residues. V lost 5 bases, J lost 3 bases, and 11 bases stayed unmatched. The chain's CDR3 is CASRLAGRRSLYNEQFF. CDR3 coding DNA: TGCGCCAGCAGACTAGCGGGACGCCGCAGTCTCTACAATGAGCAGTTCTTC.

The chain has TRBV20-1 and TRBJ2-7; 7 nucleotides align to TRBD2. V was pared by 3 bases and J by 7 bases, with 15 bases of the junction left unmatched. The CDR3 covers 15 residues. Germline CDR1 reads DFQATT; CDR2 reads SNEGSKA (reference sequence). The CDR3 DNA sequence: TGCAGTGCTAGCCCCCGCGGGAGAGCCTACGTGGAGCAGTACTTC. Translating it yields CSASPRGRAYVEQYF.

This sequence joins TRBV27 and TRBJ2-1; 14 bases line up with TRBD2. The germline CDR1 and CDR2 sequences are MNHEY and SMNVEV (reference sequence). The CDR3 loop spans 16 amino acids. The ends lost 7 bases at V and 8 bases at J; junction bases unmatched: 10. In nucleotides, the CDR3 is TGTGCCAGCACCCCCTGGACTAGCGGGAGGATCGATGAGCAGTTCTTC. This sequence encodes CASTPWTSGRIDEQFF.